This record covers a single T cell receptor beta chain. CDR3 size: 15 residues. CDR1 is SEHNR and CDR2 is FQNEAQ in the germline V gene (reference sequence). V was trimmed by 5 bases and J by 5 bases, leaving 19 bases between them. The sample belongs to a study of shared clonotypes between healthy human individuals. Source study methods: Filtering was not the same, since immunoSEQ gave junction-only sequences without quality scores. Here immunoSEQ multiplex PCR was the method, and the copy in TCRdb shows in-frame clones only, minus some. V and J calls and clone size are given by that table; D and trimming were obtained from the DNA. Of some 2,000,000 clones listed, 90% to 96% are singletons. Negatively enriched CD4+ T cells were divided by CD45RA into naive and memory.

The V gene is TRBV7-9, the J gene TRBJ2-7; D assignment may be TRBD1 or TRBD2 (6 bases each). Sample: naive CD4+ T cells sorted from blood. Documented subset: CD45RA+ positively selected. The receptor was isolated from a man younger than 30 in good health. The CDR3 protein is CASSPPSFGGHEQYF. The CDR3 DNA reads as TGTGCCAGCAGCCCCCCCAGCTTTGGGGGGCACGAGCAGTACTTC.